These 30 T cell receptor beta chains originate from one sample sequenced in a study of PD-L1 blockade in urothelial cancer. TCRdb's copy holds only in-frame clones and misses some; the assay was immunoSEQ multiplex PCR. This sample yields 46,000 or so clones, of which approximately 90% are seen a single time; approximately 7.1% belongs to the top ten. Source: PBMCs, taken around atezolizumab (anti-PD-L1) treatment. The receptors were gathered from a man in his sixties with urothelial cancer.

V usage is TRBV19 and J usage is TRBJ1-2, with 7 bases matching TRBD1. Germline CDR1 reads LNHDA; CDR2 reads SQIVND (reference sequence). The J segment lost 5 bases and the V segment lost 3 bases, leaving 6 bases of the junction unmatched. The CDR3 loop spans 14 amino acids. CDR3 residues: CASSIQGTVYGYTF. As DNA, the CDR3 is TGTGCCAGTAGTATTCAAGGGACAGTGTATGGCTACACCTTC. Filled out from reference TRBV19 and TRBJ1-2, the complete variable domain reads DGGITQSPKYLFRKEGQNVTLSCEQNLNHDAMYWYRQDPGQGLRLIYYSQIVNDFQKGDIAEGYSVSREKKESFPLTVTSAQKNPTAFYLCASSIQGTVYGYTFGSGTRLTVV.

The chain employs TRBV5-4 and TRBJ1-6; D may be TRBD1 (6 bases). Trimming stripped 2 bases from V and 6 bases from J, with 9 bases between. The V gene's germline CDR1 is SGHNT and CDR2 YYREEE (reference sequence). There are 14 residues in the CDR3. The CDR3: CASSLQGRNSPLHF. The DNA of the CDR3 is TGTGCCAGCAGCTTACAGGGACGTAATTCACCCCTCCACTTT.

This clone was detected a few times. V is TRBV18 and J is TRBJ2-7, with D possibly TRBD1 on 7 matching bases. The ends were cut back, 6 bases at V and 0 bases at J, with 12 bases in the middle. CDR1 is KGHSH and CDR2 is LQKENI in the germline V gene. The CDR3 spans 14 residues. CDR3 protein: CASSGGQPSYEQYF. The CDR3 DNA reads as TGTGCCAGCTCCGGGGGACAGCCCTCCTACGAGCAGTACTTC. The entire variable domain, with the rest obtained from reference TRBV18 and TRBJ2-7, is as follows: NAGVMQNPRHLVRRRGQEARLRCSPMKGHSHVYWYRQLPEEGLKFMVYLQKENIIDESGMPKERFSAEFPKEGPSILRIQQVVRGDSAAYFCASSGGQPSYEQYFGPGTRLTVT.

V gene TRBV10-3 combines with J gene TRBJ1-5; D ambiguous. The CDR3 contains 17 residues. Trimming stripped 0 bases from V and 1 base from J, with 13 bases between. The germline V gene encodes CDR1 ENHRY and CDR2 SYGVKD. This chain's CDR3 is CAISESNPGPSNQPQHF. DNA of the CDR3: TGTGCCATCAGTGAGTCGAATCCGGGTCCAAGCAATCAGCCCCAGCATTTT.

A note on this clone: One junction end does not reproduce the germline sequence, and a read error may be involved. The chain recombines TRBV30 with TRBJ1-2; the match to TRBD1 covers 9 bases. The V gene's germline CDR1 is GTSNPN and CDR2 SVGIG (reference sequence). CDR3 length: 12 amino acids. CDR3 amino acids: CITGGANYGYTF. The CDR3, as DNA: TGCATCACAGGGGGCGCAAACTATGGCTACACCTTC.

The chain is built from TRBV5-1 and TRBJ1-2, with a possible D match to TRBD1 (5 bases). The CDR3 length is 13 residues. The germline gives CDR1 SGHRS, CDR2 YFSETQ. Trimming cost V 1 base and J 3 bases, with 7 bases left between them. For the CDR3, the DNA is TGCGCCAGCAGCTTGTTGGGGCACTATGGCTACACCTTC. This codes for CASSLLGHYGYTF.

The CDR3 nucleotides are TGTGCCAGCAGCGCAGATAAGGGACAGGGCTCTGAAGCTTTCTTT. Protein sequence: CASSADKGQGSEAFF. The rearrangement links TRBV9 to TRBJ1-1, with TRBD1 identical over 9 bases. The ends lost 3 bases at V and 6 bases at J; junction bases unmatched: 9. Germline loops: CDR1 SGDLS, CDR2 YYNGEE. The CDR3 loop spans 15 amino acids.

The chain uses TRBV30 and TRBJ1-6; D unresolved. Germline CDR1 reads GTSNPN; CDR2 reads SVGIG (reference sequence). This CDR3 comprises 13 residues. Deletions cut 0 bases from V and 9 bases from J, with 9 bases between. The CDR3 here is CAWSVGLLSPLHF. The CDR3 DNA sequence: TGTGCCTGGAGTGTCGGGTTACTTTCACCCCTCCACTTT. Variable domain in full (rest from reference TRBV30 and TRBJ1-6): SQTIHQWPATLVQPVGSPLSLECTVEGTSNPNLYWYRQAAGRGLQLLFYSVGIGQISSEVPQNLSASRPQDRQFILSSKKLLLSDSGFYLCAWSVGLLSPLHFGNGTRLTVT.

Note on this clone: At one boundary the junction diverges from the germline segment, which might be a read error. The chain carries TRBV7-7 and TRBJ2-2; 9 bases map to TRBD1. The CDR3 totals 15 residues. Per germline, CDR1 SSHAT and CDR2 FNYEAQ (reference sequence). CDR3 loop: CASSLDRGNTGELFF. CDR3 bases: TGTGCTAGCAGCTTGGACAGGGGGAACACCGGGGAGCTGTTTTTT.

The gene calls are TRBV6-5 and TRBJ1-4, with TRBD1 as a possible D gene (5 bases). The germline gives CDR1 MNHEY, CDR2 SVGAGI. Trimming took 5 bases from V and 8 from J, leaving 15 bases between them. The CDR3 has 14 amino acids. The CDR3 DNA is TGTGCCAGCAGTCTCGGACATGATGGAGAAAAACTGTTTTTT. Its protein product is CASSLGHDGEKLFF.

The chain employs TRBV5-5 and TRBJ1-6, with D maybe TRBD1 (6 bases). This CDR3 region has 15 residues. V shed 2 bases and J shed 6 bases, with 12 bases lying between them. CDR1 is SGHKS and CDR2 is YYEKEE in the germline V gene (reference sequence). CDR3: CASSLGGARNSPLHF. The CDR3 nucleotides are TGTGCCAGCAGCTTAGGGGGGGCTCGTAATTCACCCCTCCACTTT. Combining the CDR3 with reference TRBV5-5 and TRBJ1-6 gives the whole variable domain DAGVTQSPTHLIKTRGQQVTLRCSPISGHKSVSWYQQVLGQGPQFIFQYYEKEERGRGNFPDRFSARQFPNYSSELNVNALLLGDSALYLCASSLGGARNSPLHFGNGTRLTVT.

This chain joins TRBV18 and TRBJ1-1, with unresolved D. Trimming pared 3 bases from V and 2 bases from J, leaving 10 bases between. Germline V gene sequence: CDR1 KGHSH, CDR2 LQKENI. The CDR3 covers 14 residues. The CDR3, as DNA: TGTGCCAGCTCACCGAGTGGGCGCAACACTGAAGCTTTCTTT. Translated, it gives CASSPSGRNTEAFF.

The CDR3 protein is CASSSGQTYNEQFF. The CDR3, as DNA: TGCGCCAGCAGCTCCGGACAGACCTACAATGAGCAGTTCTTC. This chain links TRBV5-1 with TRBJ2-1, with D tentatively TRBD1 (6 bases). Germline V gives CDR1 SGHRS, CDR2 YFSETQ. The CDR3 contains 14 residues. The ends were cut back, 3 bases at V and 2 bases at J, with 9 bases in the middle.

This chain links TRBV7-9 with TRBJ2-7; TRBD1 agrees at 7 bases. Losses at the gene ends were 1 base for V and 0 bases for J; bases not matched to a gene: 15. Germline V gives CDR1 SEHNR, CDR2 FQNEAQ (reference sequence). The CDR3 is 19 amino acids. The DNA of the CDR3 is TGTGCCAGCAGCTTAGTTGACAGGGTTTCAGTCTTTAGCTCCTACGAGCAGTACTTC. Its protein product is CASSLVDRVSVFSSYEQYF.

The chain employs TRBV25-1 and TRBJ2-7, with TRBD1 matching over 10 bases. The germline CDR1 and CDR2 sequences are MGHDK and SYGVNS. This CDR3 contains 14 residues. The V and J ends lost 7 bases and 2 bases, in that order; junction bases with no gene match: 5. CDR3 protein: CASTSGTGAYEQYF. CDR3 DNA: TGTGCCAGCACCTCCGGGACAGGGGCCTACGAGCAGTACTTC.

The rearrangement joins TRBV5-1 to TRBJ1-2; weak D call: TRBD1 (5 bases). This CDR3 has 16 residues. Germline values: CDR1 SGHRS, CDR2 YFSETQ. Trimming pared 0 bases from V and 5 bases from J, leaving 17 bases between. This CDR3 reads CASSLGPPRQGYGYTF. The CDR3 nucleotides are TGCGCCAGCAGCTTGGGTCCCCCCCGGCAGGGTTATGGCTACACCTTC.

The V and J genes are TRBV6-1 and TRBJ2-1; the D gene is possibly TRBD2 (6 bases). Trimming cost V 0 bases and J 15 bases, with 12 bases left between them. CDR3 size: 12 residues. Germline values: CDR1 MNHNS, CDR2 SASEGT. The CDR3 nucleotides are TGTGCCAGCAGTGAAGCGGTCGGGAGACCGTTCTTC. Translation: CASSEAVGRPFF.

This chain connects TRBV18 to TRBJ2-7, with D possibly matching TRBD1 (6 bases). Trimming removed 2 bases from V and 6 bases from J, with 20 bases in between. This CDR3 spans 16 amino acids. CDR1 KGHSH and CDR2 LQKENI come from the germline V gene. CDR3 DNA: TGTGCCAGCTCACCAAACGACAGGCGATCCTACCGCGAGCAGTACTTC. Translating gives CASSPNDRRSYREQYF.

The chain couples TRBV5-1 to TRBJ2-5, with D possibly matching TRBD2 (5 bases). Germline V gene data show CDR1 as SGHRS and CDR2 as YFSETQ. Trimming took off 3 bases at V and 5 bases at J, with 14 bases between the two ends. This CDR3 region has 14 residues. The CDR3 here is CASSSTTRSETQYF. Here the CDR3 DNA reads TGCGCCAGCAGCTCGACTACCCGGTCGGAGACCCAGTACTTC.

This chain links TRBV30 with TRBJ2-5; D is ambiguous. Germline V gene lookup returns CDR1 GTSNPN and CDR2 SVGIG (reference sequence). This CDR3 spans 11 amino acids. The V and J ends lost 0 bases and 5 bases respectively, with 4 bases between them. The CDR3 sequence: CAWSVRETQYF. CDR3 DNA: TGTGCCTGGAGTGTACGGGAGACCCAGTACTTC.

The chain uses TRBV29-1 and TRBJ2-3; possible D gene TRBD1, 6 bases. The V and J ends lost 5 bases and 4 bases respectively, with 7 bases between them. CDR1 is SQVTM, CDR2 ANQGSEA, per germline. This CDR3 region has 11 residues. CDR3: CSVKGADTQYF. The CDR3 coding sequence is TGCAGCGTTAAGGGGGCAGATACGCAGTATTTT.

This chain uses TRBV6-1 with TRBJ2-1; D might be TRBD1 (6 bases). The ends were cut back, 0 bases at V and 3 bases at J, with 12 bases in the middle. The CDR3 runs 16 residues. CDR1 and CDR2 from the germline V gene are MNHNS and SASEGT. The CDR3 DNA reads as TGTGCCAGCAGTGAAGCACCTACAGGGATCTACAATGAGCAGTTCTTC. Encoded protein: CASSEAPTGIYNEQFF.

The rearrangement joins TRBV7-9 to TRBJ1-4, with no clear D. The V gene's germline CDR1 is SEHNR and CDR2 FQNEAQ (reference sequence). This CDR3 contains 15 residues. The V end was cut by 4 bases, the J end by 7 bases, with 16 bases between. The CDR3 sequence: CASSSQRVRSEKLFF. DNA for the CDR3: TGTGCCAGCAGCTCCCAGAGGGTGCGGAGTGAAAAACTGTTTTTT.

The chain combines TRBV7-2 with TRBJ1-3, with D possibly matching TRBD1 (6 bases). V lost 2 bases to trimming and J lost 2 bases, with 10 bases between them. The germline CDR1 and CDR2 sequences are SGHTA and FQGNSA. The CDR3 length is 15 residues. The CDR3 protein is CASSLQTGAGNTIYF. The DNA for the CDR3 is TGTGCCAGCAGCTTACAGACAGGCGCTGGAAACACCATATATTTT.

This sequence joins TRBV4-1 and TRBJ1-5; 8 bases line up with TRBD1. V trimming: 2 bases; J trimming: 5 bases; junction bases outside the gene matches: 5. The CDR3 contains 15 residues. In germline, CDR1 is MGHRA, CDR2 YSYEKL. CDR3: CASSQSDREDQPQHF. The CDR3 coding sequence is TGCGCCAGCAGCCAATCGGACAGGGAGGATCAGCCCCAGCATTTT.

The chain is built from TRBV25-1 and TRBJ1-5; D gene uncertain. There are 12 residues in the CDR3. V lost 4 bases to trimming and J lost 4 bases, with 5 bases between them. Germline lookup yields CDR1 MGHDK and CDR2 SYGVNS. The DNA for the CDR3 is TGTGCCAGCAGTGGCACTAATCAGCCCCAGCATTTT. Residues: CASSGTNQPQHF. Supplemented by reference TRBV25-1 and TRBJ1-5, the full variable domain reads EADIYQTPRYLVIGTGKKITLECSQTMGHDKMYWYQQDPGMELHLIHYSYGVNSTEKGDLSSESTVSRIRTEHFPLTLESARPSHTSQYLCASSGTNQPQHFGDGTRLSIL.

This clone was detected only a few times. At one boundary the junction diverges from the germline segment, which might be a read error. Distinct nucleotide sequences in the sample also encode this CDR3. The chain carries TRBV30 and TRBJ1-2, with TRBD1 matching 10 bases. The CDR3 is made up of 15 amino acids. The germline V gene has CDR1 GTSNPN and CDR2 SVGIG (reference sequence). In nucleotides, the CDR3 is TGCGCCTGGACTCTCCAGACAGGGGGCGACGGCGGCTACACCTTC. Residues: CAWTLQTGGDGGYTF.

The chain has TRBV6-1 and TRBJ2-4, with 7 positions matching TRBD1. From germline, CDR1 is MNHNS and CDR2 SASEGT. With V trimmed by 7 bases and J by 4 bases, 7 bases remained unmatched. CDR3 size: 14 residues. In DNA form, the CDR3 reads TGTGCCAGCATTCCCACAGGGGTTAAAAACATTCAGTACTTC. The encoded protein is CASIPTGVKNIQYF.

A word on this clone: The DNA is omitted, as the CDR3 cannot be located on it reliably, and the CDR3 follows TCRdb's listing. V and J are TRBV19 and TRBJ2-3; the table gives TRBD1 as D, unverified against the DNA. Germline lookup yields CDR1 LNHDA and CDR2 SQIVND (reference sequence). Both ends counted, the CDR3 spans 14 residues. The CDR3 spells CASSSNAGQIRSIF.

The V gene is TRBV14, the J gene TRBJ2-5, with 13 bases lining up with TRBD2. V lost 8 bases and J lost 5; bases outside the gene matches: 5. The CDR3 loop spans 14 amino acids. In germline, CDR1 is SGHDN, CDR2 FVKESK. The CDR3 nucleotides are TGTGCCAGCGCGGGACTAGCGGGGATGGAGACCCAGTACTTC. Translating gives CASAGLAGMETQYF.